This T cell receptor (beta chain) originates from a study of STAT3 mutations in large granular lymphocyte leukemia. In the study overall: Roughly half the longitudinally sequenced T-LGLL patients had canonical STAT3 mutations.

General observations from the study: At least one immunodominant TCR beta clonotype appeared in every T-cell large granular lymphocyte leukemia patient. All newly emerging clones after therapy were STAT3 wild type.

For this clone: Antigen unknown.

Average productive template count per sample was some 44,000. Produced via immunoSEQ multiplex PCR; TCRdb's table is partial and in-frame only. The sample gives fewer than 15,000 clones, just over 85% of which show up once; roughly an eighth is in the top ten. The V and J ends lost 5 bases and 1 base respectively, with 9 bases between them. The CDR3 length is 14 residues. Germline CDR1 is SGHAT and CDR2 is FQNNGV. The chain couples TRBV11-2 to TRBJ1-3; tentatively, D is TRBD1 (5 bases). This clonotype was sampled from a human donor with T large granular lymphocyte leukemia. Some clones in this sample may be carry-over from other donors' samples. Material: PBMCs. The CDR3 protein is CASSPRASGNTIYF. CDR3 in DNA: TGTGCCAGCAGCCCCAGGGCATCTGGAAACACCATATATTTT.